This TCR beta chain was sequenced for a study of blood T cell repertoires in COVID-19. Study-wide context: The origin of the acute and convalescent COVID-19 samples was the United States, Italy and Spain. The cDNA or gDNA used as material had been derived from T cells, B-cell-depleted T cells, or PBMCs.

Per the original data handling: Reference gene primers were amplified, and this amplification served to estimate nucleated cell counts. TCRdb's table, derived via immunoSEQ multiplex PCR, lists solely in-frame clones and lacks some. From that table come the V and J calls and clone size; the DNA was used to work out D and trimming. Of 30,000 to 45,000 clones detected, roughly 88% appear once; the ten largest clones hold 10% to 15%. The source is a man between 60 and 70 years old with active COVID-19. The sample comprised peripheral blood.

The CDR3 sequence is CATSDSDGGSYNEQFF. The DNA of the CDR3 is TGTGCCACCAGTGATTCCGACGGGGGCTCCTACAATGAGCAGTTCTTC. V and J are TRBV24-1 and TRBJ2-1; TRBD2 is a possible D gene (6 bases). The CDR3 runs to 16 residues. Germline V gene data show CDR1 as KGHDR and CDR2 as SFDVKD. V was cut by 2 bases and J by 0 bases, with 10 bases left in between.